The clone carrying this T cell receptor beta chain was counted many times. The entry originates in a study of HIV-infected children after antiretroviral therapy interruption. As for the study in general: Interruption-arm sampling covered weeks 0, 12, interruption end (24 or 48), and about 3 years post-study.

The treatment here: PENTA 11 planned treatment interruption arm or continuous ART arm. Memory CD8+ CD45RO+ CD45RA- T cells were sorted from thawed PBMCs. RNA-based 3' RACE libraries used unique molecular identifiers. TCRdb fed the 3' RACE reads into MiXCR, producing one record per CDR3 protein. The repertoire holds more than 12,000 distinct CDR3 sequences, with around 3.3% as singletons. The sequence was obtained from a pool of human donors with HIV. The material sequenced was CD45RO+ CD8+ T cells from PBMCs, pooled from several time points, taken from a donor given antiretroviral therapy, either interrupted or continuous. Regarding subset: memory CD8+ CD45RO+ CD45RA- T cells.

CDR3: CAISESFGTGGADTQYF. The CDR3 DNA is TGTGCCATCAGTGAGTCGTTCGGGACAGGGGGAGCAGATACGCAGTATTTT. The chain uses TRBV10-3 and TRBJ2-3, with 11 bases matching TRBD1. CDR1 ENHRY and CDR2 SYGVKD come from the germline V gene. CDR3 length equals 17 residues. V dropped 0 bases and J dropped 4; count of bases not matched to a gene: 6.